These 15 T cell receptor beta chains originate from one sample sequenced in a study of blood T cell repertoires in COVID-19. Assay used: immunoSEQ multiplex PCR; TCRdb lists only in-frame clones, some missing. The data show fewer than 85,000 clones, roughly four fifths seen once. The specimen was peripheral blood. The receptors shown here come from a woman aged 55-75 years with acute or convalescent COVID-19.

The chain has TRBV5-5 and TRBJ2-5; the D gene is possibly TRBD2 (5 bases). The germline V gene has CDR1 SGHKS and CDR2 YYEKEE (reference sequence). The CDR3 is 17 amino acids. With 2 bases removed from V and 2 bases from J, the gap between germline ends came to 19 bases. CDR3 in amino acids: CASSLAQLLAPQETQYF. The CDR3 nucleotides are TGTGCCAGCAGCTTAGCCCAGCTTTTAGCGCCACAAGAGACCCAGTACTTC.

This clone has only one observation. J is TRBJ1-3 and V is TRBV28, with D maybe TRBD1 (5 bases). The length of the CDR3 is 14 residues. Trimming removed 3 bases at V and 2 bases at J, with 8 bases between. Germline V gives CDR1 MDHEN, CDR2 SYDVKM. The CDR3 region has the DNA TGTGCCAGCAGTTTGGGGCAGGCTGGAAACACCATATATTTT. It is translated as CASSLGQAGNTIYF.

This rearrangement joins TRBV24-1 to TRBJ1-2, with 8 bases lining up with TRBD1. Germline assignment: CDR1 KGHDR and CDR2 SFDVKD. The CDR3 length is 15 residues. With V trimmed by 0 bases and J by 10 bases, 9 bases remained unmatched. The CDR3 here is CATSDLAQGAEDYTF. Here the CDR3 DNA reads TGTGCCACCAGTGATTTGGCCCAGGGGGCTGAGGACTACACCTTC.

The chain joins TRBV4-2 to TRBJ1-2, with unresolved D. The CDR3 spans 15 residues. V dropped 0 bases and J dropped 6 bases, with 14 bases sitting between them. The germline gives CDR1 LGHNA, CDR2 YNFKEQ. The CDR3 nucleotides are TGTGCCAGCAGCCAAGATTCAGGCCTCAACAATGGCTACACCTTC. Protein sequence: CASSQDSGLNNGYTF.

J is TRBJ2-5 and V is TRBV6-5, with TRBD2 matching over 7 bases. The germline V gene has CDR1 MNHEY and CDR2 SVGAGI. The CDR3 contains 13 residues. V lost 2 bases and J lost 5; bases outside the gene matches: 2. The CDR3 DNA reads as TGTGCCAGCAGTTACGTCGGGGGGGAGACCCAGTACTTC. It specifies CASSYVGGETQYF.

The chain joins TRBV2 to TRBJ2-7, with D possibly TRBD1 on 7 matching bases. Germline-derived CDR1 and CDR2 are SNHLY and FYNNEI. The ends were cut back, 6 bases at V and 3 bases at J, with 18 bases in the middle. The CDR3 sequence is 15 residues long. The CDR3 sequence: CASRDRQGGNYEQYF. For the CDR3, the DNA is TGTGCCAGCAGAGACCGACAGGGAGGAAACTACGAGCAGTACTTC. Together with reference TRBV2 and TRBJ2-7, the CDR3 gives the full variable domain: EPEVTQTPSHQVTQMGQEVILRCVPISNHLYFYWYRQILGQKVEFLVSFYNNEISEKSEIFDDQFSVERPDGSNFTLKIRSTKLEDSAMYFCASRDRQGGNYEQYFGPGTRLTVT.

V gene TRBV7-2 combines with J gene TRBJ1-2; the match to TRBD1 covers 7 bases. CDR3 length: 15 residues. CDR1 SGHTA and CDR2 FQGNSA come from the germline V gene. Germline trimming cut 5 bases from V and 4 bases from J; bases unmatched to any gene: 10. CDR3 sequence (DNA): TGTGCCAGCAGCCTCCTCCGGGACAGCCCCTATGGCTACACCTTC. Protein product: CASSLLRDSPYGYTF.

The J gene is TRBJ1-1, the V gene TRBV25-1; perhaps TRBD1 as D (6 bases). This CDR3 comprises 14 residues. Trimming cost V 4 bases and J 4 bases, with 13 bases left between them. Germline CDR1 MGHDK, CDR2 SYGVNS. The CDR3 reads CASSVNREGTEAFF. The CDR3 DNA reads as TGTGCCAGCAGTGTAAACAGGGAGGGCACTGAAGCTTTCTTT.

This clone was counted at least ten times. V usage is TRBV3-1 (or the pseudogene TRBV3-2) and J usage is TRBJ1-2; 10 bases align to TRBD1. Germline V gene lookup returns CDR1 LGHDT and CDR2 YNNKEL (reference sequence). The CDR3 covers 15 residues. V was clipped by 4 bases and J by 4 bases; unmatched bases: 6. CDR3 in amino acids: CASSPGTGAPYGYTF. The DNA of the CDR3 is TGTGCCAGCAGCCCGGGGACAGGGGCCCCCTATGGCTACACCTTC.

V is TRBV7-3 and J is TRBJ2-6; 7 positions agree with TRBD1. The CDR3 is 15 residues long. The V gene's germline CDR1 is SGHTA and CDR2 FQGTGA. The junction had 6 bases not matched to a gene; V was cut back by 6 bases and J by 4 bases. The DNA of the CDR3 is TGTGCCAGCAGTCCACAGGGGACAGGGGCCAACGTCCTGACTTTC. This gives the protein CASSPQGTGANVLTF.

This clone was recorded a few times. V is TRBV11-2 and J is TRBJ2-1; possibly TRBD2 for D (6 bases). Germline CDR1 SGHAT, CDR2 FQNNGV. The V end lost 5 bases, the J end lost 2 bases, and 16 bases lay between the germline ends. CDR3 length: 16 residues. The CDR3 DNA reads as TGTGCCAGCAGCCCTAGGGTCGGACTAACCTACAATGAGCAGTTCTTC. Residues: CASSPRVGLTYNEQFF.

The V and J genes are TRBV5-6 and TRBJ1-4; 9 bases align to TRBD1. There are 13 residues in the CDR3. Germline V CDR1 and CDR2: SGHDT, YYEEEE. V lost 10 bases to trimming and J lost 8 bases; unmatched junction nucleotides: 9. Here the CDR3 DNA reads TGTGCCTGCCAACAGGGGGCTCGGGAAAAACTGTTTTTT. Translated, it gives CACQQGAREKLFF.

The chain employs TRBV11-2 and TRBJ2-3; 10 bases agree with TRBD2. Germline CDR1 and CDR2: SGHAT and FQNNGV. This CDR3 comprises 17 residues. Trimming took 1 base from V and 0 from J; bases not matched to a gene: 4. In DNA, the CDR3 is TGTGCCAGCAGCTTAGGGACTAGCGGTGCTAGCACAGATACGCAGTATTTT. This sequence encodes CASSLGTSGASTDTQYF.

This rearrangement joins TRBV12-3 or TRBV12-4 to TRBJ2-4; D is perhaps TRBD1 (6 bases). V was shortened by 6 bases and J by 8 bases, with 14 bases between the two germline ends. The CDR3 contains 13 residues. The DNA for the CDR3 is TGTGCCAGCAGAGAACAGGGTCTAGACATTCAGTACTTC. Translating gives CASREQGLDIQYF.

V is TRBV27 and J is TRBJ2-1; 10 bases fit TRBD2. The germline gives CDR1 MNHEY, CDR2 SMNVEV (reference sequence). V shed 1 base, J shed 8 bases, and the junction held 5 bases outside the gene matches. CDR3 length: 15 residues. CDR3 DNA: TGTGCCAGCAGTTTATACCTAGCGGGAGTCGATGAGCAGTTCTTC. Its translation: CASSLYLAGVDEQFF.